What follows is one TCR beta chain and its context. Its specificity is not known. This sample is part of a study of blood T cells in healthy people across ages. Next came a second PCR, run for about 6 to 11 cycles, which used a sample-barcoded 5' primer along with a J-beta primer mix. TCRdb itself ran the 5' RACE reads through MiXCR, one entry per CDR3 protein. The repertoire holds hundreds of thousands of distinct CDR3 sequences, with around 50% as singletons. Regarding the study as a whole: Estimated diversity that came from one million T cells was considered an underestimate.

V shed 3 bases and J shed 7 bases, with 12 bases lying between them. The CDR3 is 14 residues long. CDR1 and CDR2 from the germline V gene are KGHDR and SFDVKD. The receptor was derived from a man aged 40-50 years in good health. J is TRBJ2-1 and V is TRBV24-1, with D unclear. Source material: blood. The CDR3, as DNA: TGTGCCACCAGTGATAGGTGGCTGCTAAATGAGCAGTTCTTC. As protein: CATSDRWLLNEQFF.